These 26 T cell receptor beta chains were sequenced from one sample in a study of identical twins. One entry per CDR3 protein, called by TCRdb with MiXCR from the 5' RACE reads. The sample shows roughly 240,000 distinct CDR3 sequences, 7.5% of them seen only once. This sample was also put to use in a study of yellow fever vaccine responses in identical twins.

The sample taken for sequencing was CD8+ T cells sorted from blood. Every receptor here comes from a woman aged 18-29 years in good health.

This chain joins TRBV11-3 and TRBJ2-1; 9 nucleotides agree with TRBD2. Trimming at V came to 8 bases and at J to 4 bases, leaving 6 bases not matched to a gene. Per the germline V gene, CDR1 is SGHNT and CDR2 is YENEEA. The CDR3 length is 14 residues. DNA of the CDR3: TGTGCCAGCCGGCTAGCGGGACGGTACAATGAGCAGTTCTTC. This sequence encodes CASRLAGRYNEQFF.

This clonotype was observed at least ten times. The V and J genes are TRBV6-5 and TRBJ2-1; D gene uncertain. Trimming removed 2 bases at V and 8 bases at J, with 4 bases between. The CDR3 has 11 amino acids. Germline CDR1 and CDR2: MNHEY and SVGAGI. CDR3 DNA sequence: TGTGCCAGCAGTTACGACGATGAGCAGTTCTTC. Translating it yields CASSYDDEQFF.

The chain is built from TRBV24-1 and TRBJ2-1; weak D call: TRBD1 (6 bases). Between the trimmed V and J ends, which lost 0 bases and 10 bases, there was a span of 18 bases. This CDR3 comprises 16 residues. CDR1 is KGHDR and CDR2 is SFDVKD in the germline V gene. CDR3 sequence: CATSDLRWGQAGEQFF. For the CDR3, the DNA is TGTGCCACCAGTGATTTGCGGTGGGGGCAGGCCGGGGAGCAGTTCTTC.

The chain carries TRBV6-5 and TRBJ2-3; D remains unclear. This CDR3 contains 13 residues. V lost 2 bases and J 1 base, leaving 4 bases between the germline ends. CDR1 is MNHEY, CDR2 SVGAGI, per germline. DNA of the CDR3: TGTGCCAGCAGTTACGTTGGCACAGATACGCAGTATTTT. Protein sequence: CASSYVGTDTQYF.

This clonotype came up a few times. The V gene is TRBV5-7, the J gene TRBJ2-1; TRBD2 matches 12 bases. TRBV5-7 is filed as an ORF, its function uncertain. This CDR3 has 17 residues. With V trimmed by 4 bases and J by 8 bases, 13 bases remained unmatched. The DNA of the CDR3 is TGTGCCAGCAGCCCACTACAGACTAGCGGGAGTATCGATGAGCAGTTCTTC. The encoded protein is CASSPLQTSGSIDEQFF.

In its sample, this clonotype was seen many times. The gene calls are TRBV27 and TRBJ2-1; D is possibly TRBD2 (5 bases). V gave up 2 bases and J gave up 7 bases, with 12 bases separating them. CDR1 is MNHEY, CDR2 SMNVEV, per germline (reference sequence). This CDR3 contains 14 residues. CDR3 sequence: CASSLGVGVNEQFF. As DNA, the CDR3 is TGTGCCAGCAGTTTAGGCGTGGGAGTGAATGAGCAGTTCTTC.

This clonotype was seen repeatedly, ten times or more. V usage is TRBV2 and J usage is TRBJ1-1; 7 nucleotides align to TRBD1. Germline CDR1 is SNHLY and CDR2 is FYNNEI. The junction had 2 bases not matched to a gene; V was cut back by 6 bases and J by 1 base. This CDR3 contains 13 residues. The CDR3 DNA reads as TGTGCCAGCAGCCGGACAGGGAACACTGAAGCTTTCTTT. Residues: CASSRTGNTEAFF.

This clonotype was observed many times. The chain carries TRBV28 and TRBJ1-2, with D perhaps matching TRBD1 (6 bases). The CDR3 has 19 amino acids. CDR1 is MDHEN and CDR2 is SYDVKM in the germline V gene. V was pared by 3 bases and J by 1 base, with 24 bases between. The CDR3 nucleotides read TGTGCCAGCAGTTTTCTTAGCCCCCTACCCGGACAGAATAACTATGGCTACACCTTC. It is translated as CASSFLSPLPGQNNYGYTF.

The CDR3 protein is CASSGNNEQFF. CDR3 bases: TGTGCCAGCAGCGGGAACAATGAGCAGTTCTTC. The chain carries TRBV9 and TRBJ2-1; D ambiguous. The CDR3 covers 11 residues. CDR1 is SGDLS, CDR2 YYNGEE, per germline. V dropped 3 bases and J dropped 5 bases, with 3 bases sitting between them.

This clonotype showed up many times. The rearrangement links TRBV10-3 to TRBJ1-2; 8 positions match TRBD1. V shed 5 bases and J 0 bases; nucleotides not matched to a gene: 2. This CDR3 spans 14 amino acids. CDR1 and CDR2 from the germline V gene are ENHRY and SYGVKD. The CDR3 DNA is TGTGCCATCAGTTCAGGGGGCACTAACTATGGCTACACCTTC. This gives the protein CAISSGGTNYGYTF.

DNA for the CDR3: TGCGCCAGCAGCGGAGGGAACATGGGTGAAAAACTGTTTTTT. Translated, it gives CASSGGNMGEKLFF. The chain combines TRBV5-1 with TRBJ1-4; D gene uncertain. This CDR3 is 14 amino acids long. Germline values: CDR1 SGHRS, CDR2 YFSETQ. V was cut by 4 bases and J by 7 bases, with 14 bases left in between.

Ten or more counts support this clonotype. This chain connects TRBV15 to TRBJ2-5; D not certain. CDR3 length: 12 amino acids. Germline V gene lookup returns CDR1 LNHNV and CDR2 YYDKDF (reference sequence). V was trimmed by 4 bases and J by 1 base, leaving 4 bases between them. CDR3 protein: CATSTSQETQYF. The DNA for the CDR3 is TGTGCCACCAGCACCAGCCAAGAGACCCAGTACTTC.

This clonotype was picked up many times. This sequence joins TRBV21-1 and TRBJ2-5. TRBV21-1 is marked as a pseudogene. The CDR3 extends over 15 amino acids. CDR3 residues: CASSYLKGTGETQYF. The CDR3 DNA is TGTGCCAGCAGCTACTTAAAGGGTACTGGAGAGACCCAGTACTTC.

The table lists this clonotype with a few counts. The CDR3 loop reads CASSQGETYEQYF. In nucleotides, the CDR3 is TGCGCCAGCAGCCAAGGAGAGACCTACGAGCAGTACTTC. The J gene is TRBJ2-7, the V gene TRBV4-1; D not resolved. V gave up 1 base and J gave up 2 bases, with 6 bases separating them. This CDR3 contains 13 residues. CDR1 and CDR2 from the germline V gene are MGHRA and YSYEKL.

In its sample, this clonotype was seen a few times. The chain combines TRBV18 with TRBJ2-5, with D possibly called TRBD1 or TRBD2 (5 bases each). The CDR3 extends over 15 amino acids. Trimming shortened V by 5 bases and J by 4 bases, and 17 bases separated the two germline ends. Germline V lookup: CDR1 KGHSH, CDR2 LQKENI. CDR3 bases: TGTGCCAGCTCAAGCGAGGGGACCGCCAGAGAGACCCAGTACTTC. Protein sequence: CASSSEGTARETQYF.

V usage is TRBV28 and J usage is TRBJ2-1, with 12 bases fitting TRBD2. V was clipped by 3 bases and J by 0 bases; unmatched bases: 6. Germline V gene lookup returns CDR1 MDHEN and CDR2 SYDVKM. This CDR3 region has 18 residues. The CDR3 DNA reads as TGTGCCAGCAGTTTCACTAGCGGGAGGCCGAGCTCCTACAATGAGCAGTTCTTC. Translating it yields CASSFTSGRPSSYNEQFF.

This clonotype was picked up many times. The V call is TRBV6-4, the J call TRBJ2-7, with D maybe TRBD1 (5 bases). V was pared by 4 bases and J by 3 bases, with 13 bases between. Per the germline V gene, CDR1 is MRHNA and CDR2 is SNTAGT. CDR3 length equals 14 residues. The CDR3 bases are TGTGCCAGCAGTGCGGACATTCAAGTCTACGAGCAGTACTTC. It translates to CASSADIQVYEQYF.

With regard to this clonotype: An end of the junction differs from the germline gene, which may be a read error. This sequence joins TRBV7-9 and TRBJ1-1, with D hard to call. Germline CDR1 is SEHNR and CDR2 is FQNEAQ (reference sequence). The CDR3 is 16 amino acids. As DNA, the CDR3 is TGTGCCATCAGCCCTACTCACGATGGAGATGACACTGAAGCTTTCTTT. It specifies CAISPTHDGDDTEAFF. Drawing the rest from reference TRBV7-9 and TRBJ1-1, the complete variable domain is DTGVSQNPRHKITKRGQNVTFRCDPISEHNRLYWYRQTLGQGPEFLTYFQNEAQLEKSRLLSDRFSAERPKGSFSTLEIQRTEQGDSAMYLCAISPTHDGDDTEAFFGQGTRLTVV.

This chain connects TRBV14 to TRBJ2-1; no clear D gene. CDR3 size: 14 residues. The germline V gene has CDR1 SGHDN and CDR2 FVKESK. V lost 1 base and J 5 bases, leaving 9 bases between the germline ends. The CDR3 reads CASSQVTANNEQFF. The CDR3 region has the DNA TGTGCCAGCAGCCAAGTAACGGCCAACAATGAGCAGTTCTTC.

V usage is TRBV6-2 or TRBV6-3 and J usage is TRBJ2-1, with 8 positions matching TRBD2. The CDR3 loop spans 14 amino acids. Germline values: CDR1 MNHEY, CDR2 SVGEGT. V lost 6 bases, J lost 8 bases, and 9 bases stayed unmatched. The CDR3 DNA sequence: TGTGCCAGCAGCCCCCAGAGCGGGGGCTATGAGCAGTTCTTC. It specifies CASSPQSGGYEQFF.

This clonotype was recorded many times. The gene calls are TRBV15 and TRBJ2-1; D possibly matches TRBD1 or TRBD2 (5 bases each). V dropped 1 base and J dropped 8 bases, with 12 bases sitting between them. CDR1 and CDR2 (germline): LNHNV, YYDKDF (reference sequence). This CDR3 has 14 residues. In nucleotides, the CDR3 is TGTGCCACCAGCAGAGTGGGGGTCGTGGATGAGCAGTTCTTC. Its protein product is CATSRVGVVDEQFF.

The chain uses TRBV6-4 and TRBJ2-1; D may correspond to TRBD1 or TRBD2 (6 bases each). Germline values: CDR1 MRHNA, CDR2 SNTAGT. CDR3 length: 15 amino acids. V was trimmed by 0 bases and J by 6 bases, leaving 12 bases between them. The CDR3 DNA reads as TGTGCCAGCAGTGACTCTGCGGAGGGGGGCAATGAGCAGTTCTTC. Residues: CASSDSAEGGNEQFF.

The CDR3 reads CASSQEWKGANTEAFF. In nucleotides, the CDR3 is TGTGCCAGCAGCCAAGAATGGAAAGGGGCGAACACTGAAGCTTTCTTT. The chain is built from TRBV14 and TRBJ1-1; the D gene is possibly TRBD1 (5 bases). V gave up 0 bases and J gave up 1 base, with 12 bases separating them. This CDR3 region has 16 residues. Germline CDR1 reads SGHDN; CDR2 reads FVKESK.

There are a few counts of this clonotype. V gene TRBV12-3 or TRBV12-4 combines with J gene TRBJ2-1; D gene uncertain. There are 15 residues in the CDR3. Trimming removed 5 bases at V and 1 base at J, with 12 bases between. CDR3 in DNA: TGTGCCAGCAGTCCAGATAGGGCGTCCTACAATGAGCAGTTCTTC. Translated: CASSPDRASYNEQFF.

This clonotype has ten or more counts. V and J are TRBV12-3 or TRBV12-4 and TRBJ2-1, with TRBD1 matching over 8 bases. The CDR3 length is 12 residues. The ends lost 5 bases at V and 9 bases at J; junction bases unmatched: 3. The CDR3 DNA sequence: TGTGCCAGCAGTCCACAGGGGGTTGAGCAGTTCTTC. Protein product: CASSPQGVEQFF.

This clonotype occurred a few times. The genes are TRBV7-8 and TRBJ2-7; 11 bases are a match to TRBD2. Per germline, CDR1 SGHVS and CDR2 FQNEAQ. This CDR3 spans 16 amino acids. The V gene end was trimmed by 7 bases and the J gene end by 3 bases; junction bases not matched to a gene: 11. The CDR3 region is CASTRGASGGFYEQYF. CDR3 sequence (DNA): TGTGCCAGCACTAGAGGGGCTAGCGGGGGGTTCTACGAGCAGTACTTC.